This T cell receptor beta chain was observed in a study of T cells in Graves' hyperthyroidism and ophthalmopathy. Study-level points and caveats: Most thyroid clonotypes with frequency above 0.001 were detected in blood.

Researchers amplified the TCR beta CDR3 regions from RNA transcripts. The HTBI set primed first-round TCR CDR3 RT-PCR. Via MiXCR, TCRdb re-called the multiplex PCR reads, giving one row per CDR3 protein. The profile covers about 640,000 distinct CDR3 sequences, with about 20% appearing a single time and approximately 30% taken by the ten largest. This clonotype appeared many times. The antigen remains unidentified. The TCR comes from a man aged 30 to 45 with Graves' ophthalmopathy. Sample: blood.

Here the CDR3 reads CASTSGGALYEQYF. Here the CDR3 DNA reads TGTGCCAGCACCTCCGGGGGAGCCCTCTACGAGCAGTACTTC. The V gene is TRBV28, the J gene TRBJ2-7; TRBD2 is a possible D gene (6 bases). CDR1 is MDHEN and CDR2 is SYDVKM in the germline V gene. V was shortened by 7 bases and J by 3 bases, with 16 bases between the two germline ends. CDR3 length equals 14 residues.